These T cell receptor beta chains were read from a single sample in a study of beta chain features in type 1 diabetes. Only in-frame clones appear in the TCRdb table, and some are missing; sequencing was by immunoSEQ multiplex PCR. In the table there are under 800,000 clones, roughly 15% of which are singletons. Sequencing was carried out using naive CD4+ T cells from blood. These receptors all stem from a man aged 18 to 30 in good health. Each CDR3 is given with its conserved first and last residue. The size field is filled for only some rows; it gives once, few, many or a size class.

V gene,J gene,clone size,CDR3 protein
TRBV19,TRBJ1-5,-,CASSIVGDESRNQPQHF
TRBV10-2,TRBJ2-2,few,CASRRNTGELFF
TRBV11-2,TRBJ2-5,-,CASSLESGRAETQYF
TRBV4-1,TRBJ2-5,few,CASSQDPGKETQYF
TRBV30,TRBJ1-1,-,CAWSVTPTGLGAFF
TRBV5-4,TRBJ2-1,few,CASSLEAGSDNEQFF
TRBV18,TRBJ2-2,few,CASSPLYGGELFF
TRBV7-2,TRBJ1-4,few,CASSLGTGSEKLFF
TRBV6-1,TRBJ1-1,-,CASSERGFKNTEAFF
TRBV5-1,TRBJ2-7,few,CASSLAGTGGPYF
TRBV5-1,TRBJ2-5,-,CASSPAPSGGAQETQYF
TRBV5-1,TRBJ2-1,few,CASRRTGGSYNEQFF
TRBV29-1,TRBJ2-3,few,CSVAPQVGRTDTQYF
TRBV7-3,TRBJ2-2,few,CASSPSAGQGAAGELFF
TRBV5-1,TRBJ1-6,-,CASSLNRLGAPLHF
TRBV6-1,TRBJ2-7,-,CASSGLDRGDLRGQYF
TRBV9,TRBJ2-7,few,CASSVGGPGRDEQYF
TRBV10-3,TRBJ1-1,-,CAIREVRDRGRFEAFF
TRBV29-1,TRBJ2-3,-,CSVDPTSGRVDTQYF
TRBV2,TRBJ2-1,few,CASTRGGQVNEQFF
TRBV9,TRBJ2-3,few,CASSSVGFRTDTQYF
TRBV6-5,TRBJ2-4,few,CASSYGAGGYF
TRBV19,TRBJ1-5,-,CASSLRTANQPQHF
TRBV4-2,TRBJ2-2,-,CASSQYLGREGHAGELFF
TRBV9,TRBJ1-2,-,CASSEGPFGAHYGYTF
TRBV27,TRBJ2-3,-,CASKGGEADTQYF
TRBV25-1,TRBJ1-1,few,CASSIPGQGKAFF
TRBV27,TRBJ2-7,-,CASSRTYEVVAYEQYF
TRBV29-1,TRBJ2-5,few,CSAHHRLGWTQYF
TRBV4-1,TRBJ2-7,-,CASSRPRLGTSALSYEQYF
TRBV7-6,TRBJ2-7,-,CASRDNRGAEQYF
TRBV21-1,TRBJ1-1,-,CARTLRGTEAFF
TRBV2,TRBJ2-7,-,CASSDNRQGIFHEQYF
TRBV4-3,TRBJ2-1,few,CASSQDQGTSGSDEQFF
TRBV5-1,TRBJ1-2,-,CASSDVGSWRGYTF
TRBV4-3,TRBJ1-2,few,CASSHEGKADYGYTF
TRBV27,TRBJ2-1,few,CASSFPTGAGEQFF
TRBV29-1,TRBJ2-4,-,CSVGGQGPKNIQYF
TRBV29-1,TRBJ2-7,once,CSGDTGTGSHEQYF
TRBV29-1,TRBJ1-4,few,CSVRSRRGQDEKLFF
TRBV5-1,TRBJ2-7,-,CASSSAGQGYEQYF
TRBV7-9,TRBJ1-1,few,CASSLLRGQALAFF
TRBV19,TRBJ2-4,-,CASRDRVWGKNIQYF
TRBV4-2,TRBJ2-2,-,CASSHILRLAGEGTGELFF
TRBV13,TRBJ2-7,few,CASSADAGFGSREQYF
TRBV28,TRBJ1-2,few,CASSSGQHYGYTF
TRBV5-1,TRBJ2-5,-,CASSVVTSGVETQYF
TRBV28,TRBJ1-6,-,CASSLTGVWSPLHF
TRBV5-1,TRBJ2-2,-,CASSQQANTGELFF
TRBV29-1,TRBJ2-7,-,CSVRAYYEQYF
TRBV12-5,TRBJ2-5,-,CASGMAGPTSGRGETQYF
TRBV29-1,TRBJ2-6,-,CSVSPQGSGANVLTF